These 3 T cell receptor beta chains came from one sample sequenced in a study of response to subunit inactivated influenza vaccine (dated by TCRdb to between 2018 and 2020). Preparation of the library involved RT-PCR. Data came from an Illumina HiSeq 2500. TCRdb redid the processing of the public reads, applying fastp at Q25 and MiXCR, and retained in-frame beta chains. A single entry per CDR3 protein holds the most common genes and DNA from its merged rows. Present in this sample are 500,000 to 600,000 distinct CDR3 sequences, approximately 15% of which were seen just once. 3% of the sample goes to the ten largest clones. Specimen: CD4+ T cells sorted from PBMCs, collected less than 30 months after vaccination. These receptors came from a man aged 50 to 75 who received an inactivated influenza vaccine. Donor details come from another sample of the same person, matched by shared clones.

This clonotype has a handful of counts. The chain uses TRBV5-1 and TRBJ2-1; the match to TRBD1 covers 9 bases. Germline V gene lookup returns CDR1 SGHRS and CDR2 YFSETQ. Unmatched junction bases numbered 4, after V lost 3 bases and J lost 3 bases. The CDR3 consists of 15 residues. The chain's CDR3 is CASSSGTGHYNEQFF. CDR3 coding DNA: TGCGCCAGCAGCTCCGGGACAGGGCACTACAATGAGCAGTTCTTC.

This clonotype is a singleton in its sample. A junction boundary mismatches the germline segment, possibly from a read error. J is TRBJ2-3 and V is TRBV4-3; no definite D call. Germline V CDR1 and CDR2: LGHNA, YSLEER. The CDR3 extends over 13 amino acids. The CDR3 sequence is CASSQDIADTQCF. The DNA for the CDR3 is TGCGCCAGCAGCCAAGATATTGCAGATACGCAGTGTTTT.

On this clonotype: This sequence may be a read error, since a much larger clone differs from it by one base. The CDR3 bases are TGTGCCAGCAGCTTCGACAGGGGATCCTACAAAGAGCAGTTCTTC. It is translated as CASSFDRGSYKEQFF. This sequence joins TRBV7-8 and TRBJ2-1, with TRBD1 identical over 8 bases. In germline, CDR1 is SGHVS, CDR2 FQNEAQ. This CDR3 contains 15 residues.